This paragraph reports one T cell receptor (beta chain). The antigen remains unidentified. The sample belongs to a study of blood T cells in healthy people across ages. At the level of the study: Roughly one uniquely barcoded beta molecule per two T cells was captured. Broader study findings: The recorded TCR beta diversity per million T cells decreased in a roughly linear manner with age.

The authors ran a second PCR of about 6 to 11 cycles using a sample-barcoded 5' primer and a J-beta primer mix. Through a template-switch adaptor with 12 random nucleotides, each cDNA molecule received a tag. TCRdb reprocessed the 5' RACE reads with MiXCR, giving one entry per CDR3 protein. The profile covers hundreds of thousands of distinct CDR3 sequences, with 35% to 45% appearing a single time and less than 25% taken by the ten largest. Per the germline V gene, CDR1 is MNHEY and CDR2 is SMNVEV (reference sequence). The CDR3 length is 13 residues. V was trimmed by 1 base and J by 2 bases, leaving 4 bases between them.

The clonotype comes from a woman aged 55-70 years in good health. Sequenced sample: blood. The chain combines TRBV27 with TRBJ2-3; D is unresolved. CDR3 nucleotides: TGTGCCAGCAGTTTATACTACACAGATACGCAGTATTTT. This sequence encodes CASSLYYTDTQYF.